The 32 T cell receptor beta chains listed next were all sequenced from one sample in a study of regulatory dendritic cells for organ transplantation. The antigens for these receptors are not known. This table comes from immunoSEQ multiplex PCR, and its TCRdb copy is limited to in-frame clones, with some not included. The sample has tens of thousands of clones, 85% seen once; the top ten hold 0.26%. Sorted subsets were CFSE-labeled and cultured less than 6 days with allogeneic dendritic cells. The sample was naive CD4+ T cells from blood cultured with dendritic cells. This sample's subset: CD45RA+ naive T cells. The receptor source for this set is a human donor in good health.

CDR3 nucleotides: TGTGCCAGCGCCTTAGATGGGGAGCTGTTTTTT. It encodes CASALDGELFF. The chain employs TRBV6-1 and TRBJ2-2; D call uncertain. Germline V gene lookup returns CDR1 MNHNS and CDR2 SASEGT. V was pared by 8 bases and J by 8 bases, with 9 bases between. The CDR3 is 11 residues long.

V is TRBV5-8 and J is TRBJ1-4; D uncertain. Germline CDR1 SGHTS, CDR2 YDEGEE. The CDR3 extends over 16 amino acids. V was pared by 2 bases and J by 8 bases, with 19 bases between. CDR3 region: CASSLVADGAREKLFF. The CDR3 DNA sequence: TGTGCCAGCAGCTTAGTGGCCGACGGAGCTCGCGAAAAACTGTTTTTT.

The chain carries TRBV28 and TRBJ1-5; D gene ambiguous. The V end lost 8 bases, the J end lost 2 bases, and 10 bases lay between the germline ends. The CDR3 runs to 13 residues. Germline V lookup: CDR1 MDHEN, CDR2 SYDVKM. The CDR3 reads CASARGGNQPQHF. For the CDR3, the DNA is TGTGCCAGCGCCCGGGGTGGCAATCAGCCCCAGCATTTT. The whole variable domain, filled in from reference TRBV28 and TRBJ1-5, reads DVKVTQSSRYLVKRTGEKVFLECVQDMDHENMFWYRQDPGLGLRLIYFSYDVKMKEKGDIPEGYSVSREKKERFSLILESASTNQTSMYLCASARGGNQPQHFGDGTRLSIL.

V is TRBV7-8 and J is TRBJ1-3; no reliable D call. The germline CDR1 and CDR2 sequences are SGHVS and FQNEAQ. The CDR3 runs to 17 residues. Trimming left V 4 bases short and J 4 bases short, with 20 bases between. Here the CDR3 DNA reads TGTGCCAGCAGCTCATTTAGCTGGGAGGAGGACGGAAACACCATATATTTT. Its protein is CASSSFSWEEDGNTIYF.

This clone was detected only a few times. The gene calls are TRBV11-2 and TRBJ1-5; D possibly corresponds to TRBD1 (5 bases). There are 16 residues in the CDR3. The V end was cut by 0 bases, the J end by 1 base, with 10 bases between. Per the germline V gene, CDR1 is SGHAT and CDR2 is FQNNGV. The CDR3 here is CASSLELGRSNQPQHF. The DNA of the CDR3 is TGTGCCAGCAGCTTAGAGCTGGGACGGAGCAATCAGCCCCAGCATTTT.

The V gene is TRBV11-1, the J gene TRBJ1-1; D not certain. The ends were cut back, 3 bases at V and 1 base at J, with 6 bases in the middle. CDR1 and CDR2 (germline): SGHAT, FQDESV (reference sequence). CDR3 length: 13 residues. The CDR3 is CASSLGGNTEAFF. The CDR3 DNA is TGTGCCAGCAGCTTGGGAGGGAACACTGAAGCTTTCTTT.

The DNA for the CDR3 is TGTGCCAGCAGCCAAGTGTTAGAGACCCAGTACTTC. This sequence encodes CASSQVLETQYF. J is TRBJ2-5 and V is TRBV11-2; D unresolved. The CDR3 sequence is 12 residues long. Trimming left V 5 bases short and J 4 bases short, with 8 bases between. Germline V gene sequence: CDR1 SGHAT, CDR2 FQNNGV.

Here the CDR3 reads CASSAQGYNTEAFF. The CDR3 coding sequence is TGTGCCAGCAGCGCCCAGGGTTATAACACTGAAGCTTTCTTT. The genes are TRBV9 and TRBJ1-1; tentatively, D is TRBD1 (5 bases). V gave up 3 bases and J gave up 2 bases, with 11 bases separating them. This CDR3 contains 14 residues. CDR1 and CDR2 from the germline V gene are SGDLS and YYNGEE.

This clone was seen a single time. The rearrangement joins TRBV7-2 to TRBJ1-2; D gene ambiguous. This CDR3 has 14 amino acids. Germline V lookup: CDR1 SGHTA, CDR2 FQGNSA. Trimming stripped 0 bases from V and 0 bases from J, with 5 bases between. As DNA, the CDR3 is TGTGCCAGCAGCTTAGCGATTGCTAACTATGGCTACACCTTC. Its protein is CASSLAIANYGYTF.

The chain recombines TRBV28 with TRBJ1-2, with D unclear. The CDR3 is made up of 12 amino acids. Germline V gene lookup returns CDR1 MDHEN and CDR2 SYDVKM. V lost 2 bases and J 8 bases, leaving 9 bases between the germline ends. The CDR3 DNA reads as TGTGCCAGCAGTTTACTGTATGCGGGCTACACCTTC. The encoded protein is CASSLLYAGYTF.

J is TRBJ1-4 and V is TRBV6-5; 9 bases agree with TRBD1. The junction had 11 bases not matched to a gene; V was cut back by 4 bases and J by 11 bases. CDR3 length: 15 amino acids. CDR1 and CDR2 (germline): MNHEY, SVGAGI. The CDR3 sequence: CASSSAGTGNGKLFF. The CDR3 DNA reads as TGTGCCAGCAGTTCGGCCGGGACAGGGAATGGGAAACTGTTTTTT.

This chain joins TRBV7-9 and TRBJ2-1; D gene unclear. This CDR3 is 19 amino acids long. Germline assignment: CDR1 SEHNR and CDR2 FQNEAQ (reference sequence). Trimming stripped 3 bases from V and 0 bases from J, with 21 bases between. In DNA form, the CDR3 reads TGTGCCAGCAGCTTCGTATCTCGGGTGTCCAAAGGCTCCTACAATGAGCAGTTCTTC. Protein sequence: CASSFVSRVSKGSYNEQFF.

J is TRBJ2-5 and V is TRBV5-1, with 10 bases aligning to TRBD2. The V and J ends lost 1 base and 3 bases, in that order; junction bases with no gene match: 0. Germline-derived CDR1 and CDR2 are SGHRS and YFSETQ. The CDR3 runs 14 residues. The CDR3 bases are TGCGCCAGCAGCTTGACTAGCGGGGAAGAGACCCAGTACTTC. Translation gives CASSLTSGEETQYF.

The chain uses TRBV30 and TRBJ1-1; unclear D gene. CDR1 is GTSNPN and CDR2 is SVGIG in the germline V gene (reference sequence). CDR3 length: 16 residues. The germline V and J ends were trimmed by 0 bases and 0 bases, with 14 bases remaining between them. The CDR3 DNA reads as TGTGCCTGGAGTGTACGGGCAGGTTCTCTGAACACTGAAGCTTTCTTT. It codes for CAWSVRAGSLNTEAFF. The variable domain in full, with the rest retrieved from reference TRBV30 and TRBJ1-1, is SQTIHQWPATLVQPVGSPLSLECTVEGTSNPNLYWYRQAAGRGLQLLFYSVGIGQISSEVPQNLSASRPQDRQFILSSKKLLLSDSGFYLCAWSVRAGSLNTEAFFGQGTRLTVV.

V and J are TRBV4-1 and TRBJ2-7; D not resolved. Germline loops: CDR1 MGHRA, CDR2 YSYEKL. Deletions cut 1 base from V and 4 bases from J, with 14 bases between. The CDR3 spans 15 residues. This chain's CDR3 is CASSQGWVRQYEQYF. CDR3 DNA sequence: TGCGCCAGCAGCCAAGGGTGGGTCAGACAATACGAGCAGTACTTC.

The rearrangement uses TRBV27 and TRBJ2-7, with 11 bases identical to TRBD2. CDR3 length equals 16 residues. The J segment lost 2 bases and the V segment lost 6 bases, leaving 9 bases of the junction unmatched. Germline CDR1 and CDR2: MNHEY and SMNVEV (reference sequence). The CDR3 loop is CASSRGGTSGTYEQYF. DNA for the CDR3: TGTGCCAGCAGCCGGGGCGGGACTAGCGGAACCTACGAGCAGTACTTC.

This clone has just one count. V and J are TRBV28 and TRBJ2-4; TRBD1 matches at 10 bases. The CDR3 spans 17 residues. From germline, CDR1 is MDHEN and CDR2 SYDVKM. V lost 8 bases to trimming and J lost 2 bases; unmatched junction nucleotides: 12. CDR3 sequence: CASRDRGPAVTKNIQYF. The DNA for the CDR3 is TGTGCCAGCCGGGACAGGGGCCCTGCCGTTACCAAAAACATTCAGTACTTC.

The chain uses TRBV18 and TRBJ1-5; D is perhaps TRBD1 (5 bases). This CDR3 comprises 16 residues. The V gene lost 5 bases and the J gene lost 2 bases, with 16 bases spanning the gap. CDR1 KGHSH and CDR2 LQKENI come from the germline V gene. CDR3 sequence reads: CASSSTLRGGNQPQHF. The CDR3 DNA reads TGTGCCAGCTCATCTACCCTCCGGGGGGGCAATCAGCCCCAGCATTTT.

The chain links TRBV19 to TRBJ2-2, with D perhaps TRBD1 (6 bases). This CDR3 is built from 16 residues. V shed 2 bases and J shed 5 bases, with 15 bases lying between them. Per germline, CDR1 LNHDA and CDR2 SQIVND (reference sequence). CDR3 nucleotides: TGTGCCAGTAGTATAAGGGGGAAGTTAGCTACCGGGGAGCTGTTTTTT. This sequence encodes CASSIRGKLATGELFF.

A single count supports this clone. The gene calls are TRBV5-1 and TRBJ2-3, with 7 positions matching TRBD2. V shed 9 bases and J 0 bases; nucleotides not matched to a gene: 10. The germline gives CDR1 SGHRS, CDR2 YFSETQ. CDR3 size: 15 residues. As DNA, the CDR3 is TGCGCCACCGGGGCAAGCGGGGCTAGCACAGATACGCAGTATTTT. This encodes CATGASGASTDTQYF.

J is TRBJ2-2 and V is TRBV7-6; D not certain. From germline, CDR1 is SGHVS and CDR2 FNYEAQ. This CDR3 is built from 12 residues. Trimming shortened V by 7 bases and J by 4 bases, and 7 bases separated the two germline ends. CDR3 in amino acids: CASTSSTGELFF. The CDR3 region has the DNA TGTGCCAGCACCTCAAGCACCGGGGAGCTGTTTTTT.

The V and J genes are TRBV18 and TRBJ1-2; the D is unclear. V was shortened by 2 bases and J by 2 bases, with 12 bases between the two germline ends. The CDR3 runs to 15 residues. Germline V lookup: CDR1 KGHSH, CDR2 LQKENI. CDR3 bases: TGTGCCAGCTCACCAATCGAGGAAGCCAACTATGGCTACACCTTC. Residues: CASSPIEEANYGYTF.

CDR3 sequence: CASQITLPGLASEQFF. Written as DNA, the CDR3 is TGTGCCAGCCAAATTACCCTCCCGGGACTAGCCAGTGAGCAGTTCTTC. This chain connects TRBV7-2 to TRBJ2-1; 9 positions agree with TRBD2. There are 16 residues in the CDR3. Per germline, CDR1 SGHTA and CDR2 FQGNSA. The J segment lost 9 bases and the V segment lost 8 bases, leaving 17 bases of the junction unmatched.

This chain connects TRBV25-1 to TRBJ1-1, with D possibly being TRBD1 (5 bases). V was trimmed by 3 bases and J by 1 base, leaving 15 bases between them. CDR3 length equals 16 residues. Germline CDR1 is MGHDK and CDR2 is SYGVNS. CDR3 DNA: TGTGCCAGCAGTGAGGGTCGGGGACGGTCGAACACTGAAGCTTTCTTT. This encodes CASSEGRGRSNTEAFF.

The chain couples TRBV29-1 to TRBJ1-2; D possibly corresponds to TRBD1 (6 bases). Germline CDR1 is SQVTM and CDR2 is ANQGSEA. Trimming took off 6 bases at V and 0 bases at J, with 11 bases between the two ends. This CDR3 has 13 amino acids. The chain's CDR3 is CSVRDTANYGYTF. CDR3 bases: TGCAGCGTCCGGGACACTGCTAACTATGGCTACACCTTC.

The CDR3 protein is CASSLRGGETQYF. CDR3 nucleotide sequence: TGTGCCAGCAGCTTGAGGGGTGGAGAGACCCAGTACTTC. The V and J genes are TRBV5-4 and TRBJ2-5; possible D gene TRBD1, 5 bases. Per germline, CDR1 SGHNT and CDR2 YYREEE (reference sequence). The CDR3 contains 13 residues. The V and J ends lost 1 base and 4 bases respectively, with 8 bases between them. Complete variable domain (other parts from reference TRBV5-4 and TRBJ2-5): ETGVTQSPTHLIKTRGQQVTLRCSSQSGHNTVSWYQQALGQGPQFIFQYYREEENGRGNFPPRFSGLQFPNYSSELNVNALELDDSALYLCASSLRGGETQYFGPGTRLLVL.

This chain uses TRBV29-1 with TRBJ1-6; D unresolved. Trimming cost V 4 bases and J 7 bases, with 11 bases left between them. CDR1 and CDR2 from the germline V gene are SQVTM and ANQGSEA. The CDR3 has 13 residues. The CDR3 DNA sequence: TGCAGCGTTGCACGGGGAGTGAATTCACCCCTCCACTTT. Its protein is CSVARGVNSPLHF.

This chain uses TRBV5-6 with TRBJ2-7, with 9 bases identical to TRBD2. The CDR3 length is 15 residues. The J segment lost 5 bases and the V segment lost 0 bases, leaving 6 bases of the junction unmatched. Germline assignment: CDR1 SGHDT and CDR2 YYEEEE. The CDR3: CASSLVGGGAHEQYF. In DNA, the CDR3 is TGTGCCAGCAGCTTGGTGGGCGGGGGGGCCCACGAGCAGTACTTC.

This chain joins TRBV7-2 and TRBJ1-5; D unresolved. This CDR3 has 16 residues. In germline, CDR1 is SGHTA, CDR2 FQGNSA. V lost 1 base, J lost 3 bases, and 13 bases lay in between. In DNA form, the CDR3 reads TGTGCCAGCAGCTTAGGGTATGTACAGTACAATCAGCCCCAGCATTTT. Translated: CASSLGYVQYNQPQHF.

The chain combines TRBV7-2 with TRBJ2-2; 9 bases match TRBD1. With 10 bases clipped from V and 6 bases from J, the junction kept 15 bases outside the gene matches. Germline V gene lookup returns CDR1 SGHTA and CDR2 FQGNSA. The CDR3 totals 16 residues. CDR3 DNA sequence: TGTGCCACCTCCTCCCCCCGGACAGGGGTCGCCGGGGAGCTGTTTTTT. Its translation: CATSSPRTGVAGELFF.

This sequence joins TRBV2 and TRBJ2-3, with 9 nucleotides matching TRBD2. Germline lookup yields CDR1 SNHLY and CDR2 FYNNEI. The CDR3 sequence is 13 residues long. The V segment lost 7 bases and the J segment 6 bases; nucleotides outside the gene matches: 5. This CDR3 reads CASKAGGWDTQYF. Written as DNA, the CDR3 is TGTGCCAGCAAAGCGGGGGGTTGGGATACGCAGTATTTT. Full variable domain (missing parts from reference TRBV2 and TRBJ2-3): EPEVTQTPSHQVTQMGQEVILRCVPISNHLYFYWYRQILGQKVEFLVSFYNNEISEKSEIFDDQFSVERPDGSNFTLKIRSTKLEDSAMYFCASKAGGWDTQYFGPGTRLTVL.

In its sample, this clone was seen a few times. The chain employs TRBV29-1 and TRBJ1-1, with TRBD1 matching 7 bases. The CDR3 length is 12 residues. The junction had 4 bases not matched to a gene; V was cut back by 5 bases and J by 4 bases. CDR1 is SQVTM and CDR2 is ANQGSEA in the germline V gene. The CDR3 sequence: CSVPGQSTEAFF. In DNA, the CDR3 is TGCAGCGTTCCGGGACAGAGCACTGAAGCTTTCTTT.